Following are 19 T cell receptor beta chains from one sample sequenced in a study of cytomegalovirus exposure and HLA in healthy donors (dated by TCRdb to about 2017). The library was obtained by the immunoSEQ multiplex PCR assay. The multiplex PCR relied on a mix of 60 forward primers for TCR Vbeta segments and 13 reverse primers for TCR Jbeta segments. TCRdb re-hosts the immuneACCESS table, in-frame sequences only. Its copies lack some clones; in the studies checked, an unresolved V gene accounts for under half of them, and the cause for the rest is not known. Across this sample there are about 250,000 clones, with approximately 80% seen only once. In total, the top ten clones hold roughly 0.31% of the sample. Sequencing was carried out using PBMCs. The source of these receptors is a girl between 2 and 10 years old in good health and CMV-seronegative.

The chain has TRBV2 and TRBJ1-2, with D possibly TRBD1 on 5 matching bases. Deletions cut 6 bases from V and 0 bases from J, with 17 bases between. Germline loops: CDR1 SNHLY, CDR2 FYNNEI. CDR3 size: 16 residues. The CDR3 bases are TGTGCCAGCAGGAACGGTCACAGGCGAGCTAACTATGGCTACACCTTC. It specifies CASRNGHRRANYGYTF.

The sample holds a few counts of this clone. This chain joins TRBV10-3 and TRBJ1-6, with D maybe TRBD1 (6 bases). This CDR3 comprises 14 residues. In germline, CDR1 is ENHRY, CDR2 SYGVKD. V dropped 3 bases and J dropped 9 bases, with 12 bases sitting between them. CDR3 residues: CAISDTGTSSPLHF. Here the CDR3 DNA reads TGTGCCATCAGTGACACAGGGACCAGTTCACCCCTCCACTTT.

This clone showed up just once. The J gene is TRBJ2-1, the V gene TRBV2; 9 bases are a match to TRBD2. The CDR3 contains 15 residues. Trimming cost V 2 bases and J 5 bases; bases outside gene matches: 4. Looked up from germline, CDR1 is SNHLY and CDR2 is FYNNEI. The CDR3 region has the DNA TGTGCCAGCAGTGAATGGCGGGGGGGTAACAATGAGCAGTTCTTC. Amino acids: CASSEWRGGNNEQFF.

V is TRBV30 and J is TRBJ2-7, with TRBD1 as a possible D gene (6 bases). V shed 3 bases and J shed 2 bases, with 23 bases lying between them. CDR1 and CDR2 from the germline V gene are GTSNPN and SVGIG (reference sequence). CDR3 length: 17 amino acids. In DNA form, the CDR3 reads TGTGCCTGGAGGACGACCTGGACAGCCGCTCAGACCTACGAGCAGTACTTC. Protein product: CAWRTTWTAAQTYEQYF. Full variable domain (rest looked up from reference TRBV30 and TRBJ2-7): SQTIHQWPATLVQPVGSPLSLECTVEGTSNPNLYWYRQAAGRGLQLLFYSVGIGQISSEVPQNLSASRPQDRQFILSSKKLLLSDSGFYLCAWRTTWTAAQTYEQYFGPGTRLTVT.

The rearrangement uses TRBV28 and TRBJ1-2; TRBD1 matches at 7 bases. The CDR3 extends over 15 amino acids. Trimming removed 5 bases from V and 12 bases from J; junction bases left unmatched: 18. Germline V gives CDR1 MDHEN, CDR2 SYDVKM. This CDR3 reads CASSPNPSDRVLNTF. CDR3 nucleotides: TGTGCCAGCAGTCCAAATCCTAGCGACAGGGTGTTGAACACCTTC.

The V gene is TRBV28, the J gene TRBJ2-4; D might be TRBD1 (6 bases). The V and J ends lost 6 bases and 8 bases respectively, with 14 bases between them. CDR1 and CDR2 (germline): MDHEN, SYDVKM. CDR3 size: 13 residues. The CDR3 region is CASRGQGQDIQYF. CDR3 DNA: TGTGCCAGCAGGGGGCAGGGGCAAGACATTCAGTACTTC.

This chain links TRBV28 with TRBJ1-2; unclear D gene. Germline CDR1 and CDR2: MDHEN and SYDVKM. There are 13 residues in the CDR3. Trimming cost V 3 bases and J 6 bases, with 11 bases left between them. The CDR3 DNA is TGTGCCAGCAGTTTGTGGTCCCCGGATGGCTACACCTTC. Protein: CASSLWSPDGYTF.

V gene TRBV2 combines with J gene TRBJ2-5; D may be TRBD2 (5 bases). Trimming took 11 bases from V and 11 from J, leaving 15 bases between them. Germline CDR1 and CDR2: SNHLY and FYNNEI. The CDR3 contains 10 residues. The DNA for the CDR3 is TGTGCCTCCCGGGGTGGGGAGCAGTACTTC. Its protein is CASRGGEQYF.

The chain recombines TRBV28 with TRBJ1-4; weak D call: TRBD1 (5 bases). Germline values: CDR1 MDHEN, CDR2 SYDVKM. The CDR3 is made up of 13 amino acids. Trimming shortened V by 8 bases and J by 4 bases, and 11 bases separated the two germline ends. CDR3 in amino acids: CASWGVINEKLFF. CDR3 nucleotide sequence: TGTGCCAGCTGGGGGGTCATTAATGAAAAACTGTTTTTT.

This chain links TRBV18 with TRBJ2-5; D is possibly TRBD2 (5 bases). Per the germline V gene, CDR1 is KGHSH and CDR2 is LQKENI. The CDR3 loop spans 14 amino acids. Trimming left V 4 bases short and J 4 bases short, with 13 bases between. In DNA form, the CDR3 reads TGTGCCAGCTCACTCGGGGTAGTGGGAGAGACCCAGTACTTC. Its translation is CASSLGVVGETQYF.

The chain links TRBV19 to TRBJ2-5; D is perhaps TRBD2 (6 bases). The CDR3 runs to 13 residues. Germline V gene sequence: CDR1 LNHDA, CDR2 SQIVND (reference sequence). V was shortened by 6 bases and J by 5 bases, with 13 bases between the two germline ends. Written as DNA, the CDR3 is TGTGCCAGTAGGCAGCAGGGAGGCGAGACCCAGTACTTC. Translated: CASRQQGGETQYF.

V usage is TRBV9 and J usage is TRBJ2-1, with D tentatively TRBD1 (7 bases). Germline CDR1 reads SGDLS; CDR2 reads YYNGEE. This CDR3 is 14 amino acids long. Trimming pared 2 bases from V and 7 bases from J, leaving 13 bases between. For the CDR3, the DNA is TGTGCCAGCAGCGTGCAGGGGGGCGGAAATGAGCAGTTCTTC. Residues: CASSVQGGGNEQFF. The whole variable domain, filled in from reference TRBV9 and TRBJ2-1, reads DSGVTQTPKHLITATGQRVTLRCSPRSGDLSVYWYQQSLDQGLQFLIQYYNGEERAKGNILERFSAQQFPDLHSELNLSSLELGDSALYFCASSVQGGGNEQFFGPGTRLTVL.

This chain uses TRBV14 with TRBJ1-4; possible D gene TRBD1, 5 bases. This CDR3 has 15 amino acids. In germline, CDR1 is SGHDN, CDR2 FVKESK. V was trimmed by 6 bases and J by 8 bases, leaving 19 bases between them. DNA of the CDR3: TGTGCCAGCAGTCACGCGGGGGGTGCACAAGAAAAACTGTTTTTT. It codes for CASSHAGGAQEKLFF.

This clone was observed a single time. The chain employs TRBV7-9 and TRBJ1-2; TRBD1 is a possible D gene (5 bases). From germline, CDR1 is SEHNR and CDR2 FQNEAQ (reference sequence). Deletions cut 1 base from V and 7 bases from J, with 16 bases between. This CDR3 is built from 15 residues. The CDR3 DNA is TGTGCCAGCAGCTTAGTTTCGCAGGGAAGGCGTGGCTACACCTTC. It translates to CASSLVSQGRRGYTF.

The CDR3 region has the DNA TGTGCCAGCAGCCCAAGCGGGGGAAACACCGGGGAGCTGTTTTTT. Protein sequence: CASSPSGGNTGELFF. The chain links TRBV5-4 to TRBJ2-2; 8 positions match TRBD2. The CDR3 contains 15 residues. Trimming cost V 4 bases and J 2 bases; bases outside gene matches: 4. Germline-derived CDR1 and CDR2 are SGHNT and YYREEE (reference sequence).

This chain links TRBV18 with TRBJ2-1, with 9 bases matching TRBD2. The CDR3 extends over 15 amino acids. V dropped 3 bases and J dropped 9; count of bases not matched to a gene: 9. The germline CDR1 and CDR2 sequences are KGHSH and LQKENI. The DNA for the CDR3 is TGTGCCAGCTCACCCCCGGCTAGCGGGAATGCTGAGCAGTTCTTC. Protein: CASSPPASGNAEQFF.

This rearrangement joins TRBV12-1 to TRBJ2-7; no DNA check was done on the table's D call, TRBD2. TRBV12-1 is classified as a pseudogene. The CDR3 runs 17 residues. This CDR3 is CASSFHPGTGVGYEQYF. The CDR3 DNA sequence: TGTGCCAGCAGCTTTCACCCCGGGACGGGGGTGGGCTACGAGCAGTACTTC.

The count of this clone is one. The chain carries TRBV19 and TRBJ2-7; 11 nucleotides match TRBD2. The CDR3 loop spans 14 amino acids. With 4 bases clipped from V and 5 bases from J, the junction kept 4 bases outside the gene matches. Germline V gene lookup returns CDR1 LNHDA and CDR2 SQIVND (reference sequence). CDR3 sequence (DNA): TGTGCCAGTAGTAGCACTAGCGGGGGTCACGAGCAGTACTTC. As protein: CASSSTSGGHEQYF.

V and J are TRBV2 and TRBJ1-2; TRBD1 matches 9 bases. After removal of 3 bases from V and 7 bases from J, the junction contained 15 bases not matched to a gene. The length of the CDR3 is 17 residues. Per the germline V gene, CDR1 is SNHLY and CDR2 is FYNNEI. The CDR3: CASSDWTGDAGLGGYTF. CDR3 nucleotide sequence: TGTGCCAGCAGTGATTGGACAGGGGATGCCGGACTGGGTGGCTACACCTTC.